These T cell receptor beta chains were read from a single sample in a study of T cell responses to AZD1222 COVID-19 vaccine. Only in-frame clones appear in the TCRdb table, and some are missing; sequencing was by immunoSEQ multiplex PCR. Here the sample spans about 180,000 clones, 90% being singletons. Here the sequenced sample was peripheral blood, taken on day 0 of AZD1222 vaccination. The receptors derive from an adult in good health. Both conserved end residues are part of each CDR3. Fields, in order: D gene, CDR3 length, clone size, V gene, J gene, CDR3 protein, CDR3 DNA. The D gene is left open where the match is weak. Size is omitted from some rows. Given values are once, few, many or a class for expanded clones.

D gene: TRBD2; CDR3 length: 17; clone size: NA; V gene: TRBV7-2; J gene: TRBJ2-1; CDR3 protein: CASSLRTSGGNYNEQFF; CDR3 DNA: TGTGCCAGCAGCTTAAGGACTAGCGGGGGCAACTACAATGAGCAGTTCTTC
D gene: NA; CDR3 length: 15; clone size: NA; V gene: TRBV6-2/TRBV6-3; J gene: TRBJ2-2; CDR3 protein: CASSWVGPGTGELFF; CDR3 DNA: TGTGCCAGCAGTTGGGTGGGCCCGGGCACCGGGGAGCTGTTTTTT
D gene: NA; CDR3 length: 15; clone size: NA; V gene: TRBV7-9; J gene: TRBJ2-1; CDR3 protein: CASRTGTEAYNEQFF; CDR3 DNA: TGTGCCAGCAGGACCGGGACGGAGGCCTACAATGAGCAGTTCTTC
D gene: NA; CDR3 length: 15; clone size: NA; V gene: TRBV9; J gene: TRBJ1-2; CDR3 protein: CASSVESWANYGYTF; CDR3 DNA: TGTGCCAGCAGCGTAGAGTCTTGGGCTAACTATGGCTACACCTTC
D gene: TRBD2; CDR3 length: 18; clone size: NA; V gene: TRBV7-8; J gene: TRBJ2-3; CDR3 protein: CASSLGVAGGPSTDTQYF; CDR3 DNA: TGTGCCAGCAGCTTAGGGGTTGCGGGGGGGCCTAGCACAGATACGCAGTATTTT
D gene: NA; CDR3 length: 15; clone size: NA; V gene: TRBV6-1; J gene: TRBJ2-4; CDR3 protein: CASSEVDGAGNIQYF; CDR3 DNA: TGTGCCAGCAGTGAAGTCGATGGGGCGGGGAACATTCAGTACTTC
D gene: NA; CDR3 length: 14; clone size: NA; V gene: TRBV11-2; J gene: TRBJ2-1; CDR3 protein: CASSLDRGGNEQFF; CDR3 DNA: TGTGCCAGCAGCTTAGATCGAGGGGGCAATGAGCAGTTCTTC
D gene: TRBD1; CDR3 length: 15; clone size: NA; V gene: TRBV4-2; J gene: TRBJ1-2; CDR3 protein: CASSQDRTGMDGYTF; CDR3 DNA: TGTGCCAGCAGCCAGGATCGGACAGGTATGGATGGCTACACCTTC
D gene: TRBD1; CDR3 length: 15; clone size: NA; V gene: TRBV19; J gene: TRBJ1-2; CDR3 protein: CASSRLDRGNFGYTF; CDR3 DNA: TGTGCCAGTAGTAGGTTGGACAGGGGGAATTTTGGCTACACCTTC
D gene: TRBD1; CDR3 length: 15; clone size: once; V gene: TRBV7-2; J gene: TRBJ1-5; CDR3 protein: CASSQQGYSNQPQHF; CDR3 DNA: TGTGCCAGCAGCCAACAGGGGTATAGCAATCAGCCCCAGCATTTT
D gene: NA; CDR3 length: 15; clone size: NA; V gene: TRBV6-2/TRBV6-3; J gene: TRBJ2-1; CDR3 protein: CASSYSAAGNNEQFF; CDR3 DNA: TGTGCCAGCAGTTACTCCGCGGCAGGCAACAATGAGCAGTTCTTC
D gene: NA; CDR3 length: 13; clone size: NA; V gene: TRBV25-1; J gene: TRBJ2-7; CDR3 protein: CASSEGAVDEQYF; CDR3 DNA: TGTGCCAGCAGTGAGGGGGCGGTAGACGAGCAGTACTTC
D gene: NA; CDR3 length: 15; clone size: NA; V gene: TRBV7-9; J gene: TRBJ1-1; CDR3 protein: CASSLSPGTITEAFF; CDR3 DNA: TGTGCCAGCAGCTTAAGCCCCGGGACTATCACTGAAGCTTTCTTT
D gene: NA; CDR3 length: 11; clone size: NA; V gene: TRBV9; J gene: TRBJ2-1; CDR3 protein: CASSVSNEQFF; CDR3 DNA: TGTGCCAGCAGCGTATCCAATGAGCAGTTCTTC
D gene: TRBD2; CDR3 length: 20; clone size: NA; V gene: TRBV7-6; J gene: TRBJ2-1; CDR3 protein: CASSSKPGLAGQSSYNEQFF; CDR3 DNA: TGTGCCAGCAGCTCGAAGCCGGGACTAGCGGGGCAGAGCTCCTACAATGAGCAGTTCTTC
D gene: NA; CDR3 length: 14; clone size: NA; V gene: TRBV6-2/TRBV6-3; J gene: TRBJ1-4; CDR3 protein: CASSSPQGKEKLFF; CDR3 DNA: TGTGCCAGCAGTTCGCCCCAGGGAAAGGAAAAACTGTTTTTT